One and the same sample provided the 32 T cell receptor beta chains below, sequenced in a study of blood T cells in healthy people across ages. Combining a sample-barcoded 5' primer with a J-beta primer mix, a second PCR ran for roughly 6 to 11 cycles. TCRdb called the 5' RACE reads again in MiXCR, with one record for every CDR3 protein. The sample contains 500,000 to 700,000 distinct CDR3 sequences, 25% to 35% of which appear only once. Sequenced sample: blood. These TCRs come from a woman at least 80 years old in good health.

Worth noting for this clonotype: This clone may be a read error of a much larger clone one base away. The chain is built from TRBV6-4 and TRBJ2-1; 7 nucleotides line up with TRBD1. CDR3 length: 15 residues. Per the germline V gene, CDR1 is MRHNA and CDR2 is SNTAGT. Here the CDR3 DNA reads TGTGCCGGCAGTGAAGCGACAGGGAAGTGGGATGAGCAGTTCTTC. As protein: CAGSEATGKWDEQFF.

The chain couples TRBV28 to TRBJ2-1, with 7 bases that match TRBD2. The ends lost 6 bases at V and 1 base at J; junction bases unmatched: 9. The CDR3 runs 16 residues. Germline V gives CDR1 MDHEN, CDR2 SYDVKM. DNA for the CDR3: TGTGCCAGCAGGTTCCTTGCGGGGGAATCCTACAATGAGCAGTTCTTC. Translation: CASRFLAGESYNEQFF.

This clonotype appeared many times. The chain is built from TRBV29-1 and TRBJ2-1, with TRBD1 as a possible D gene (6 bases). The ends were cut back, 7 bases at V and 1 base at J, with 14 bases in the middle. Per germline, CDR1 SQVTM and CDR2 ANQGSEA. This CDR3 comprises 14 residues. CDR3 protein: CSAMTGLSYNEQFF. DNA for the CDR3: TGCAGCGCAATGACAGGCCTTTCCTACAATGAGCAGTTCTTC.

The V call is TRBV6-5, the J call TRBJ1-3, with a weak D call TRBD1 (5 bases). The CDR3 runs to 15 residues. V was cut by 2 bases and J by 8 bases, with 16 bases left in between. Germline V CDR1 and CDR2: MNHEY, SVGAGI. The DNA of the CDR3 is TGTGCCAGCAGTTACAGGGACCTGCCTGGGTACACCATATATTTT. Protein sequence: CASSYRDLPGYTIYF.

This clonotype was picked up many times. The V and J genes are TRBV5-1 and TRBJ2-7, with no clear D. Trimming pared 4 bases from V and 7 bases from J, leaving 15 bases between. The CDR3 runs 13 residues. Germline CDR1 SGHRS, CDR2 YFSETQ. CDR3 in amino acids: CASSPGGVREQYF. The CDR3 DNA is TGCGCCAGCAGCCCCGGTGGGGTTCGAGAGCAGTACTTC.

This clonotype was recorded at least ten times. The chain links TRBV7-9 to TRBJ2-7; D uncertain. The V gene's germline CDR1 is SEHNR and CDR2 FQNEAQ (reference sequence). Trimming cost V 1 base and J 6 bases, with 13 bases left between them. The CDR3 extends over 14 amino acids. CDR3 nucleotide sequence: TGTGCCAGCAGCTTAGAAGTCGCAGGCGGCGAGCAGTACTTC. It yields the protein CASSLEVAGGEQYF.

As regards this clonotype: A much bigger clone sits one base away, suggesting this may be a read error. The V and J genes are TRBV4-3 and TRBJ1-2; D perhaps matches TRBD1 (6 bases). The germline CDR1 and CDR2 sequences are LGHNA and YSLEER. Trimming cost V 1 base and J 11 bases, with 20 bases left between them. This CDR3 is built from 15 residues. CDR3 DNA: TGCGCCAGCAGCCAAGCGGACAGCCGCTGGGAGGTATACACCTTC. Protein: CASSQADSRWEVYTF.

This clonotype came up many times. V is TRBV20-1 and J is TRBJ2-3, with 9 bases that match TRBD2. CDR3 length equals 17 residues. Losses at the gene ends were 1 base for V and 2 bases for J; bases not matched to a gene: 10. The germline CDR1 and CDR2 sequences are DFQATT and SNEGSKA (reference sequence). CDR3 amino acids: CSARVGSGGHPTDTQYF. DNA for the CDR3: TGCAGTGCTAGAGTGGGTAGCGGGGGCCACCCCACAGATACGCAGTATTTT.

Of note for this clonotype: A much larger clonotype is one base distant, so this may be a read error. The chain recombines TRBV2 with TRBJ2-1; no firm D call. V shed 0 bases and J shed 13 bases, with 19 bases lying between them. This CDR3 contains 15 residues. Per the germline V gene, CDR1 is SNHLY and CDR2 is FYNNEI. This CDR3 is CASSEALRAEETQFF. As DNA, the CDR3 is TGTGCCAGCAGTGAAGCGCTTCGGGCAGAAGAGACCCAGTTCTTC.

This chain links TRBV20-1 with TRBJ1-5, with 9 nucleotides matching TRBD1. Germline V gene lookup returns CDR1 DFQATT and CDR2 SNEGSKA (reference sequence). The CDR3 contains 15 residues. V lost 5 bases to trimming and J lost 4 bases; unmatched junction nucleotides: 9. CDR3 amino acids: CSASGQGRWNQPQHF. CDR3 DNA sequence: TGCAGTGCTTCGGGACAGGGACGTTGGAATCAGCCCCAGCATTTT.

This rearrangement joins TRBV9 to TRBJ2-6; 7 bases agree with TRBD1. The CDR3 consists of 18 residues. CDR1 is SGDLS, CDR2 YYNGEE, per germline. Trimming at V came to 0 bases and at J to 0 bases, leaving 6 bases not matched to a gene. Here the CDR3 DNA reads TGTGCCAGCAGCGTAGGGGACAGAAGTTTCTCTGGGGCCAACGTCCTGACTTTC. This gives the protein CASSVGDRSFSGANVLTF.

The table lists this clonotype with many counts. The chain recombines TRBV10-3 with TRBJ2-7; D is uncertain. This CDR3 comprises 14 residues. The germline V and J ends were trimmed by 0 bases and 4 bases, with 10 bases remaining between them. The germline V gene encodes CDR1 ENHRY and CDR2 SYGVKD. In DNA, the CDR3 is TGTGCCATCAGTGAGTCCCAGGTCGGATACGAGCAGTACTTC. Encoded protein: CAISESQVGYEQYF.

This clonotype showed up many times. J is TRBJ2-7 and V is TRBV5-5; 12 nucleotides match TRBD1. The junction had 7 bases not matched to a gene; V was cut back by 1 base and J by 5 bases. Germline CDR1 is SGHKS and CDR2 is YYEKEE (reference sequence). This CDR3 is 16 amino acids long. CDR3 nucleotide sequence: TGTGCCAGCAGCTTGTTACCGGGACAGGGGGCCAACGAGCAGTACTTC. As protein: CASSLLPGQGANEQYF.

This clonotype turned up a few times. The CDR3 region has the DNA TGTGCCAGCAGCTTAGGTTGGACTAGCGGGGGAGACAATGAGCAGTTCTTC. Amino acid sequence: CASSLGWTSGGDNEQFF. The V gene is TRBV7-9, the J gene TRBJ2-1; 13 bases fit TRBD2. CDR1 is SEHNR and CDR2 is FQNEAQ in the germline V gene (reference sequence). The CDR3 runs 17 residues. Trimming took 1 base from V and 5 from J; bases not matched to a gene: 5.

This clonotype was recorded a few times. The V gene is TRBV6-5, the J gene TRBJ1-1, with D unclear. V was clipped by 8 bases and J by 1 base, with 14 bases between them. The CDR3 has 14 amino acids. CDR1 and CDR2 (germline): MNHEY, SVGAGI. CDR3 nucleotide sequence: TGTGCCAGCCTTCCGGCAGGAGCGAACACTGAAGCTTTCTTT. Protein product: CASLPAGANTEAFF.

The CDR3 region is CASSLRGLAGGPWNEQFF. CDR3 bases: TGTGCCAGCAGTTTAAGGGGGCTAGCGGGGGGGCCATGGAATGAGCAGTTCTTC. The V gene is TRBV27, the J gene TRBJ2-1; TRBD2 matches at 12 bases. The CDR3 length is 18 residues. Germline V gene data show CDR1 as MNHEY and CDR2 as SMNVEV (reference sequence). J lost 7 bases, V lost 2 bases, and 12 bases had no gene match.

In this sample, this clonotype turned up once. The V call is TRBV20-1, the J call TRBJ2-7; D gene unclear. CDR3 length equals 11 residues. V lost 2 bases and J lost 5, with 7 bases in between. Germline values: CDR1 DFQATT, CDR2 SNEGSKA (reference sequence). The CDR3: CSARSPNEQYF. CDR3 DNA: TGCAGTGCTAGAAGCCCTAACGAGCAGTACTTC.

The genes are TRBV11-3 and TRBJ2-1; TRBD2 aligns across 9 bases. The CDR3 extends over 15 amino acids. J was trimmed by 6 bases and V by 1 base; bases with no gene match: 4. The germline CDR1 and CDR2 sequences are SGHNT and YENEEA. This chain's CDR3 is CASSLVSSGANEQFF. The CDR3 region has the DNA TGTGCCAGCAGCTTAGTGTCTAGCGGGGCCAATGAGCAGTTCTTC. Complete variable domain (other parts from reference TRBV11-3 and TRBJ2-1): EAGVVQSPRYKIIEKKQPVAFWCNPISGHNTLYWYLQNLGQGPELLIRYENEEAVDDSQLPKDRFSAERLKGVDSTLKIQPAELGDSAVYLCASSLVSSGANEQFFGPGTRLTVL.

This clonotype showed up many times. This chain connects TRBV24-1 to TRBJ2-7; a weak D match, TRBD2 (7 bases). Germline-derived CDR1 and CDR2 are KGHDR and SFDVKD. The CDR3 contains 14 residues. The V end was cut by 3 bases, the J end by 3 bases, with 11 bases between. CDR3 amino acids: CATSDGGALYEQYF. The CDR3 nucleotides read TGTGCCACCAGTGATGGGGGGGCTCTCTACGAGCAGTACTTC.

At least ten counts were recorded for this clonotype. The chain combines TRBV6-5 with TRBJ2-6; 11 bases fit TRBD1. Germline CDR1 and CDR2: MNHEY and SVGAGI. The CDR3 runs to 18 residues. V was clipped by 2 bases and J by 0 bases; unmatched bases: 3. The CDR3 nucleotides read TGTGCCAGCAGTTACGGGACAGGGGGTCTCTCTGGGGCCAACGTCCTGACTTTC. Translation: CASSYGTGGLSGANVLTF.

This clonotype appeared a few times. The gene calls are TRBV5-1 and TRBJ1-2; 7 positions agree with TRBD1. Trimming took 3 bases from V and 5 from J; bases not matched to a gene: 13. CDR3 length: 16 residues. Per the germline V gene, CDR1 is SGHRS and CDR2 is YFSETQ. Here the CDR3 reads CASSSGQDVVAYGYTF. The CDR3 nucleotides are TGCGCCAGCAGCTCCGGACAGGACGTGGTCGCTTATGGCTACACCTTC.

This clonotype was seen a handful of times. The rearrangement uses TRBV19 and TRBJ2-5; 13 positions match TRBD2. The J call is uncertain, as TRBJ2-7 better fits the DNA end. This CDR3 comprises 19 residues. Germline CDR1 and CDR2: LNHDA and SQIVND (reference sequence). CDR3: CASSSRPGTSGAIRNEQYF. The CDR3 DNA sequence: TGTGCCAGTAGTTCTCGCCCCGGGACTAGCGGGGCTATTCGGAACGAGCAGTACTTC.

This clonotype came up once. V usage is TRBV5-1 and J usage is TRBJ2-5; 10 bases fit TRBD1. CDR3 length: 16 residues. With V trimmed by 4 bases and J by 1 base, 7 bases remained unmatched. Germline CDR1 is SGHRS and CDR2 is YFSETQ. The CDR3 reads CASSGTGVWGQETQYF. CDR3 bases: TGCGCCAGCAGCGGGACAGGGGTATGGGGCCAAGAGACCCAGTACTTC. The whole variable domain, remainder taken from reference TRBV5-1 and TRBJ2-5, is KAGVTQTPRYLIKTRGQQVTLSCSPISGHRSVSWYQQTPGQGLQFLFEYFSETQRNKGNFPGRFSGRQFSNSRSEMNVSTLELGDSALYLCASSGTGVWGQETQYFGPGTRLLVL.

This clonotype showed up just a few times. The CDR3 DNA reads TGTGCCAGCAGCGTAGCTCAGGAAAACTACGAGCAGTACTTC. Its translation is CASSVAQENYEQYF. The chain has TRBV9 and TRBJ2-7; D unresolved. V lost 0 bases to trimming and J lost 3 bases, with 10 bases between them. This CDR3 contains 14 residues. Germline CDR1 SGDLS, CDR2 YYNGEE.

The chain uses TRBV6-1 and TRBJ2-4; D is unclear. The closer fit of TRBJ2-7 to the DNA end suggests the J call may be wrong. The CDR3 loop spans 15 amino acids. CDR1 is MNHNS and CDR2 is SASEGT in the germline V gene. The CDR3 region has the DNA TGTGCCAGCAGTGACATCACAGTGGCCTCCTACGAGCAGTACTTC. Encoded protein: CASSDITVASYEQYF.

As to this clonotype: This may be a read error: a much more frequent sequence differs by one nucleotide. The V and J genes are TRBV27 and TRBJ2-1, with 11 bases identical to TRBD2. The CDR3 covers 17 residues. Germline V gene sequence: CDR1 MNHEY, CDR2 SMNVEV (reference sequence). CDR3 coding DNA: TGTGCCTGCAGTTCAAGCGTACTAGCGGGGGCCTACAATGAGCAGTTCTTC. Protein: CACSSSVLAGAYNEQFF.

Many counts were recorded for this clonotype. The J gene is TRBJ1-5, the V gene TRBV5-1; unclear D gene. The germline gives CDR1 SGHRS, CDR2 YFSETQ. The V gene lost 0 bases and the J gene lost 4 bases, with 8 bases spanning the gap. The CDR3 has 14 residues. The CDR3 protein is CASSLAAGNQPQHF. CDR3 nucleotide sequence: TGCGCCAGCAGCTTGGCGGCAGGTAATCAGCCCCAGCATTTT.

The rearrangement uses TRBV9 and TRBJ1-6; no firm D call. The ends were cut back, 2 bases at V and 7 bases at J, with 7 bases in the middle. The CDR3 loop spans 13 amino acids. Germline CDR1 SGDLS, CDR2 YYNGEE. This CDR3 reads CASSVDLNSPLHF. CDR3 DNA: TGTGCCAGCAGCGTCGACCTGAATTCACCCCTCCACTTT.

This clonotype was seen many times. The chain uses TRBV20-1 and TRBJ2-3; possible D gene TRBD2, 5 bases. Trimming removed 3 bases from V and 4 bases from J, with 20 bases in between. CDR3 length: 16 amino acids. Germline V CDR1 and CDR2: DFQATT, SNEGSKA (reference sequence). CDR3 residues: CSASAPRAVQPDTQYF. CDR3 nucleotides: TGCAGTGCTAGTGCCCCGAGGGCGGTCCAGCCAGATACGCAGTATTTT.

The chain couples TRBV9 to TRBJ2-2, with a tentative D call TRBD1 (5 bases). Germline CDR1 SGDLS, CDR2 YYNGEE. The CDR3 has 15 amino acids. V lost 1 base and J lost 3, with 10 bases in between. The DNA for the CDR3 is TGTGCCAGCAGCGTATCGACAGAATACACCGGGGAGCTGTTTTTT. It specifies CASSVSTEYTGELFF. Filled out from reference TRBV9 and TRBJ2-2, the complete variable domain reads DSGVTQTPKHLITATGQRVTLRCSPRSGDLSVYWYQQSLDQGLQFLIQYYNGEERAKGNILERFSAQQFPDLHSELNLSSLELGDSALYFCASSVSTEYTGELFFGEGSRLTVL.

This rearrangement joins TRBV30 to TRBJ1-1; D gene uncertain. Germline V gene sequence: CDR1 GTSNPN, CDR2 SVGIG (reference sequence). V dropped 4 bases and J dropped 0 bases, with 12 bases sitting between them. This CDR3 region has 14 residues. CDR3 sequence reads: CAWKNSLMNTEAFF. The CDR3 nucleotides are TGTGCCTGGAAAAACAGCCTCATGAACACTGAAGCTTTCTTT.

Only one count was recorded for this clonotype. Given a much more abundant clone one base away, this may be a read error. This chain joins TRBV7-9 and TRBJ2-5, with 7 positions matching TRBD2. Germline V lookup: CDR1 SEHNR, CDR2 FQNEAQ (reference sequence). This CDR3 has 14 residues. CDR3 DNA sequence: TGTACCAGCAGGGCTAGCGGTGCTTACAATGAGCAGTACTTC. Translating gives CTSRASGAYNEQYF.